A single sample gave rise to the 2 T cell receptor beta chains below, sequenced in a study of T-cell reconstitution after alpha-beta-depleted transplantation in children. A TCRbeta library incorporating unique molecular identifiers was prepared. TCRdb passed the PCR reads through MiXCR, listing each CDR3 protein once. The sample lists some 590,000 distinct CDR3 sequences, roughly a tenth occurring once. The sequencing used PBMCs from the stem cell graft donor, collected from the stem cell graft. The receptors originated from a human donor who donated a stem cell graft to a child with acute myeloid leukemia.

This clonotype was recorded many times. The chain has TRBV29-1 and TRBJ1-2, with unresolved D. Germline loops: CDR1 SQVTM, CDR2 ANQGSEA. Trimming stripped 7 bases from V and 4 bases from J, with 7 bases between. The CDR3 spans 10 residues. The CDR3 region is CSAVGYGYTF. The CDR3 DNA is TGCAGCGCTGTCGGCTATGGCTACACCTTC.

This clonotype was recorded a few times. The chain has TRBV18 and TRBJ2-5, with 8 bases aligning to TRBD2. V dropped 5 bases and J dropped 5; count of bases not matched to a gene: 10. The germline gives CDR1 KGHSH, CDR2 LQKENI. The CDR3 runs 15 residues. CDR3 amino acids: CASSVSGSGPETQYF. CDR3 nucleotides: TGTGCCAGCTCAGTAAGCGGGAGTGGTCCGGAGACCCAGTACTTC.